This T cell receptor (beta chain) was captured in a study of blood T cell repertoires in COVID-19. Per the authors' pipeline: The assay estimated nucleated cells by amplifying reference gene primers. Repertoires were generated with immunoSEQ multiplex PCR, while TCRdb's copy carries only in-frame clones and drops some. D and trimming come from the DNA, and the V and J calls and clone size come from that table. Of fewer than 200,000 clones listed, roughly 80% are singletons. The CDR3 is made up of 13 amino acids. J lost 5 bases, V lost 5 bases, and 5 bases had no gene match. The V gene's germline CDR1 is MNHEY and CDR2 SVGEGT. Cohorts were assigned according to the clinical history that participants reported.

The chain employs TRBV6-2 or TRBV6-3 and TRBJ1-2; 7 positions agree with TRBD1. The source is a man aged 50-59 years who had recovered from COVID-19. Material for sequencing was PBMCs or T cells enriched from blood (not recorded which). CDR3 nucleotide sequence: TGTGCCAGCAGTCCGGGACAGACATATGGCTACACCTTC. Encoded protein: CASSPGQTYGYTF.